A selection of T cell receptor beta chains follows, all from one sample in a study of immune evolution from preneoplasia to lung adenocarcinoma. The repertoire was sequenced with immunoSEQ multiplex PCR; TCRdb's copy has only in-frame clones and lacks some. This sample has 9,200 or so clones, with 75% to 90% found just once. Sample: FFPE minimally invasive lung adenocarcinoma tissue. All receptors come from a donor at least 70 years old with lung adenocarcinoma. Each CDR3 is given with its conserved first and last residue. A D gene is named only where the DNA matches it firmly. Clone size is stated in some rows and not others, as once, few, many or a class when expanded.

clone size: NA; V gene: TRBV5-4; D gene: NA; J gene: TRBJ1-1; CDR3 DNA: TGTGCCAGCAGCTCCAATGTGATGAACACTGAAGCTTTCTTT; CDR3 protein: CASSSNVMNTEAFF
clone size: NA; V gene: TRBV29-1; D gene: NA; J gene: TRBJ1-1; CDR3 DNA: TGCAGCGTTGGGGGGGGCATGAACACTGAAGCTTTCTTT; CDR3 protein: CSVGGGMNTEAFF
clone size: NA; V gene: TRBV27; D gene: TRBD2; J gene: TRBJ2-7; CDR3 DNA: TGTGCCAGCCGGCCAGGACTAGCGGGAGGTATCTCCTACGAGCAGTACTTC; CDR3 protein: CASRPGLAGGISYEQYF
clone size: NA; V gene: TRBV4-2; D gene: NA; J gene: TRBJ2-7; CDR3 DNA: TGTGCCAGCAGCCAAGGGGCGGGATACGAGCAGTACTTC; CDR3 protein: CASSQGAGYEQYF
clone size: NA; V gene: TRBV2; D gene: NA; J gene: TRBJ2-5; CDR3 DNA: TGTGCCAGCAGTCCGGACCGCGTGGCCCAGTACTTC; CDR3 protein: CASSPDRVAQYF
clone size: NA; V gene: TRBV4-1; D gene: NA; J gene: TRBJ2-1; CDR3 DNA: TGCGCCAGCAGCCAAGATCCGGCCGGGCCTCCCAGTGACAACAATGAGCAGTTCTTC; CDR3 protein: CASSQDPAGPPSDNNEQFF
clone size: NA; V gene: TRBV9; D gene: NA; J gene: TRBJ1-2; CDR3 DNA: TGTGCCAGCAGCGTAGGCCCCCACGGCCCCTATGGCTACACCTTC; CDR3 protein: CASSVGPHGPYGYTF
clone size: NA; V gene: TRBV5-1; D gene: TRBD1; J gene: TRBJ1-1; CDR3 DNA: TGCGCCAGCAGCCAGACAGGGGAGAGTTGGACTGAAGCTTTCTTT; CDR3 protein: CASSQTGESWTEAFF
clone size: NA; V gene: TRBV28; D gene: TRBD2; J gene: TRBJ2-1; CDR3 DNA: TGTGCCAGCAGTTTCCCAGGACTAGCGGCCAACAATGAGCAGTTCTTC; CDR3 protein: CASSFPGLAANNEQFF
clone size: NA; V gene: TRBV10-3; D gene: NA; J gene: TRBJ2-5; CDR3 DNA: TGTGCCATCAGTGAGTCCGCTAGGGGAATAGGGACCCAGTACTTC; CDR3 protein: CAISESARGIGTQYF
clone size: few; V gene: TRBV29-1; D gene: TRBD1; J gene: TRBJ1-1; CDR3 DNA: TGCAGCGTCACCGGGACAGGGGATCAACGGTATCTTAACACTGAAGCTTTCTTT; CDR3 protein: CSVTGTGDQRYLNTEAFF
clone size: NA; V gene: TRBV25-1; D gene: NA; J gene: TRBJ1-3; CDR3 DNA: TGTGCCAGCCACAGGTCCTCTGGAAACACCATATATTTT; CDR3 protein: CASHRSSGNTIYF